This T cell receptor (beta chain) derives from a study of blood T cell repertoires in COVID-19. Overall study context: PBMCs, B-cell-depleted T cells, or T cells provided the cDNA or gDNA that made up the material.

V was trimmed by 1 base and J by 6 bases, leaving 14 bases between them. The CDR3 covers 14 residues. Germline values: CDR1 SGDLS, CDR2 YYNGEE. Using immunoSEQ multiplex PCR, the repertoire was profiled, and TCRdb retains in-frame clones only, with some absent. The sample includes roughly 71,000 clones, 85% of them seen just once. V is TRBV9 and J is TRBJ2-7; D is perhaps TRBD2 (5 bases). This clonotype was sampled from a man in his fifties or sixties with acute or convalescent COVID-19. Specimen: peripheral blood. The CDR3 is CASSVSVHEGEQYF. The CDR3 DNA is TGTGCCAGCAGCGTATCTGTTCATGAGGGCGAGCAGTACTTC.